This T cell receptor (beta chain) is from a study of shared clonotypes between healthy human individuals. Adults of Caucasian background living in Nashville, Tennessee made up all donors. For unsorted PBMC, 300 ng DNA per replicate equaled around 27,000 T cell genomes. Sequencing was performed with immunoSEQ multiplex PCR; in TCRdb, only in-frame clones are kept and a portion is missing. In the table there are about 490,000 clones, about three quarters of which are singletons. The study, taken as a whole, reports: Researchers sampled only blood; tissue repertoires likely differ.

Remarks on this clone: The target antigen is unknown.

Germline lookup yields CDR1 SGHNT and CDR2 YYREEE (reference sequence). The V gene lost 0 bases and the J gene lost 8 bases, with 12 bases spanning the gap. The CDR3 is 13 residues long. The source material was PBMCs. The V call is TRBV5-4, the J call TRBJ2-7; D call uncertain. The sequence derives from a woman in her forties in good health. Some clones in this sample may be carry-over from other donors' samples. The CDR3 reads CASSLEEGSKQYF. The CDR3 DNA sequence: TGTGCCAGCAGCTTGGAAGAAGGTAGCAAGCAGTACTTC.